The rows below give T cell receptor beta chains drawn from one sample of a study of blood T cell repertoires in COVID-19. TCRdb keeps only in-frame clones here, not all; method: immunoSEQ multiplex PCR. Of under 150,000 clones listed, approximately 90% are singletons. The source material was peripheral blood. The receptor source for this set is a human donor in a cohort sampled during active COVID-19. Both conserved end residues are part of each CDR3. The D gene is left open where the match is weak. The size entry is marked missing in some rows and otherwise reads once, few, many or a size class.

D: -; size: -; J: TRBJ2-1; V: TRBV7-2; DNA: TGTGCCAGCAGCCGCCAGGATGAGCAGTTCTTC; CDR3: CASSRQDEQFF
D: TRBD1; size: -; J: TRBJ1-6; V: TRBV27; DNA: TGTGCCAGCAGTTTAGAGGGACAGACGTCCGACTATAATTCACCCCTCCACTTT; CDR3: CASSLEGQTSDYNSPLHF
D: -; size: -; J: TRBJ2-7; V: TRBV19; DNA: TGTGCCAGTAGTACACAGGGCTACGAGCAGTACTTC; CDR3: CASSTQGYEQYF
D: TRBD1; size: few; J: TRBJ1-2; V: TRBV19; DNA: TGTGCCACTAAGACAGGGACTAGGGGCTACACCTTC; CDR3: CATKTGTRGYTF
D: TRBD1; size: -; J: TRBJ1-4; V: TRBV5-1; DNA: TGCGCCAGCAGCTTGGGACAGGGAAGAGCTAAGAATGAAAAACTGTTTTTT; CDR3: CASSLGQGRAKNEKLFF
D: -; size: -; J: TRBJ2-7; V: TRBV7-8; DNA: TGTGCCAGCAGCTTGGAGTACGAGCAGTACTTC; CDR3: CASSLEYEQYF
D: TRBD1; size: -; J: TRBJ1-6; V: TRBV5-1; DNA: TGCGCCAGCAGCTTGGAAACAGGGGGCAATTCACCCCTCCACTTT; CDR3: CASSLETGGNSPLHF
D: TRBD1; size: -; J: TRBJ2-5; V: TRBV7-2; DNA: TGTGCCAGCAGCGTCCGGACAGGAGAGACCCAGTACTTC; CDR3: CASSVRTGETQYF
D: TRBD1; size: -; J: TRBJ2-7; V: TRBV14; DNA: TGTGCCAGCAGCTTGCGCCGGGACAGCTCCTACGAGCAGTACTTC; CDR3: CASSLRRDSSYEQYF
D: TRBD1; size: -; J: TRBJ1-1; V: TRBV10-3; DNA: TGTGCCATCAGTGAGGGACAGGGGAACACTGAAGCTTTCTTT; CDR3: CAISEGQGNTEAFF
D: -; size: -; J: TRBJ2-7; V: TRBV9; DNA: TGTGCCAGCAGCCCTACCCCTAGAGTAGAGCAGTACTTC; CDR3: CASSPTPRVEQYF
D: -; size: once; J: TRBJ2-7; V: TRBV27; DNA: TGTGCCAGCAGTTGGGGAGGTCACTCCTACGAGCAGTACTTC; CDR3: CASSWGGHSYEQYF
D: -; size: -; J: TRBJ2-1; V: TRBV6-5; DNA: TGTGCCAGCAAAAAAGCGCCGGAACCTTACAATGAGCAGTTCTTC; CDR3: CASKKAPEPYNEQFF
D: -; size: -; J: TRBJ1-3; V: TRBV3-1/TRBV3-2; DNA: TGTGCCAGCAGCCAAGAGGCCAACAGGGCTTACTCTGGAAACACCATATATTTT; CDR3: CASSQEANRAYSGNTIYF
D: TRBD2; size: -; J: TRBJ2-3; V: TRBV6-4; DNA: TGTGCCCCCAAAGGACTAGCCCATGGGCCAGATACGCAGTATTTT; CDR3: CAPKGLAHGPDTQYF
D: -; size: -; J: TRBJ2-1; V: TRBV27; DNA: TGTGCCAGCAGTTCACCTAAGGGGGTTTCCTACAATGAGCAGTTCTTC; CDR3: CASSSPKGVSYNEQFF
D: TRBD1; size: -; J: TRBJ2-5; V: TRBV7-2; DNA: TGTGCCAGCAGCTTAGGGGCAGGGGGTTCAAAGACCCAGTACTTC; CDR3: CASSLGAGGSKTQYF
D: -; size: -; J: TRBJ2-3; V: TRBV7-2; DNA: TGTGCCAGCAGCTCCTACAGCTCATCCTTTTCCACAGATACGCAGTATTTT; CDR3: CASSSYSSSFSTDTQYF
D: -; size: few; J: TRBJ2-1; V: TRBV6-5; DNA: TGTGCCAGCAGCGGGGGATCCCCCCACAATGAGCAGTTCTTC; CDR3: CASSGGSPHNEQFF
D: TRBD2; size: -; J: TRBJ2-1; V: TRBV7-2; DNA: TGTGCCAGCAGCTTAGAAGTCTTATCGGGGGGGCAGTTCTTC; CDR3: CASSLEVLSGGQFF
D: -; size: -; J: TRBJ1-2; V: TRBV6-1; DNA: TGTGCCAGCAGTGAAGGGCAGGAAGTTTTAGGCTACACCTTC; CDR3: CASSEGQEVLGYTF
D: TRBD1; size: once; J: TRBJ1-1; V: TRBV18; DNA: TGTGCCAGCTCACCACCGGGACAGGGGACTGAAGCTTTCTTT; CDR3: CASSPPGQGTEAFF
D: -; size: -; J: TRBJ1-2; V: TRBV13; DNA: TGTGCCAGCAGCTTAACCCGGCGGCAGGGCCAATATGGCTACACCTTC; CDR3: CASSLTRRQGQYGYTF
D: -; size: -; J: TRBJ2-1; V: TRBV12-3/TRBV12-4; DNA: TGTGCCAGCAGTTTAGCGCTACAGAGTGTGCAGTTCTTC; CDR3: CASSLALQSVQFF
D: -; size: -; J: TRBJ1-4; V: TRBV2; DNA: TGTGCCAGCCAGCGGGGAGCAGGGGCTAATGAAAAACTGTTTTTT; CDR3: CASQRGAGANEKLFF
D: -; size: -; J: TRBJ1-1; V: TRBV4-1; DNA: TGCGCCAGCAGCCCGGGGACTAGGAGAAACCTACATAACACTGAAGCTTTCTTT; CDR3: CASSPGTRRNLHNTEAFF
D: TRBD1; size: -; J: TRBJ1-2; V: TRBV6-5; DNA: TGTGCCAGCCCGTTCGGACAGGGGCGAGGGGGCTACACCTTC; CDR3: CASPFGQGRGGYTF
D: -; size: -; J: TRBJ1-3; V: TRBV7-8; DNA: TGTGCCAGCAGCTTCCTCGGGGGGGGAAACACCATATATTTT; CDR3: CASSFLGGGNTIYF